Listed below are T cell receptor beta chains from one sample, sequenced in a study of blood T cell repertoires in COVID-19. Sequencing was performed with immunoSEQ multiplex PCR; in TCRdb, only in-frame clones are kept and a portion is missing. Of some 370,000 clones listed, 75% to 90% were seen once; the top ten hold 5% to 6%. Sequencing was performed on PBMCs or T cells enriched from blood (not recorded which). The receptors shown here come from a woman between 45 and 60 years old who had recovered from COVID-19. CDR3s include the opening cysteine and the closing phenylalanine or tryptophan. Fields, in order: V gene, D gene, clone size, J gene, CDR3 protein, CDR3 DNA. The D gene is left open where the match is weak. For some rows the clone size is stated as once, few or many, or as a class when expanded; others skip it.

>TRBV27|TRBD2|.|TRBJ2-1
CASSLGSGAEYNEQFF
TGTGCCAGCAGTTTAGGTAGCGGGGCTGAATACAATGAGCAGTTCTTC
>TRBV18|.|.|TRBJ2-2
CASSPTYRVFVWDLFF
TGTGCCAGCTCACCAACCTACAGGGTGTTTGTTTGGGATCTGTTTTTT
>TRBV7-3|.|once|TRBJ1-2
CASSLTSEGGYTF
TGTGCCAGCAGCTTAACGAGCGAAGGAGGCTACACCTTC
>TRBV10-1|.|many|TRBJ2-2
CASKTSTGELFF
TGCGCCAGCAAAACTAGCACCGGGGAGCTGTTTTTT
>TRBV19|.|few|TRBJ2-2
CASSIGGIYTGELFF
TGTGCCAGTAGTATCGGCGGGATTTACACCGGGGAGCTGTTTTTT
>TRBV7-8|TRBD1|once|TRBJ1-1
CASSLALTGVLANTEAFF
TGTGCCAGCAGCTTAGCATTAACAGGGGTCCTCGCCAACACTGAAGCTTTCTTT
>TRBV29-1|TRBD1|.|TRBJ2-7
CSVGDSFYEQYF
TGCAGCGTTGGGGACAGCTTCTACGAGCAGTACTTC
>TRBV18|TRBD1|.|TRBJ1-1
CASSPGTGYHGTEAFF
TGTGCCAGCTCACCAGGGACAGGCTACCACGGCACTGAAGCTTTCTTT
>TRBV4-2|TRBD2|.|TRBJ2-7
CASSQPGTSGLEQYF
TGTGCCAGCAGCCAACCCGGGACTAGCGGTCTCGAGCAGTACTTC
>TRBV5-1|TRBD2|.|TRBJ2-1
CASSFKTSGNIHNEQFF
TGCGCCAGCAGCTTTAAGACTAGCGGGAATATCCACAATGAGCAGTTCTTC
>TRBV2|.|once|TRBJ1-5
CASSWQNSNQPQHF
TGTGCCAGCAGTTGGCAGAATAGCAATCAGCCCCAGCATTTT
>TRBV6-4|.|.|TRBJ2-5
CASYSRRIIQYF
TGTGCCAGCTACTCACGGCGGATAATCCAGTACTTC
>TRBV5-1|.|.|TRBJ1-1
CASSLDSGRAFF
TGCGCCAGCAGCTTGGATTCAGGCCGAGCTTTCTTT
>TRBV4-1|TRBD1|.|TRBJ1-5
CASSLTGTGRDSNQPQHF
TGCGCCAGCAGCCTAACAGGGACAGGGCGGGATAGCAATCAGCCCCAGCATTTT
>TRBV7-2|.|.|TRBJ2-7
CASSLAGSSYEQYF
TGTGCCAGCAGCTTGGCGGGGAGCTCCTACGAGCAGTACTTC
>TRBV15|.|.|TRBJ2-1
CATSRDLQENNEQFF
TGTGCCACCAGCAGAGATTTACAGGAGAACAATGAGCAGTTCTTC
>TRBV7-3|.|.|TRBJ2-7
CASSDKGEQYF
TGTGCCAGCAGCGATAAGGGGGAGCAGTACTTC
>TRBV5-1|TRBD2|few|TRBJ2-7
CASSLGFLAGQYEQYF
TGCGCCAGCAGCTTGGGGTTCTTAGCGGGCCAGTACGAGCAGTACTTC
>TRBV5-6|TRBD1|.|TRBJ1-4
CASSKTTGTGVEKLFF
TGTGCCAGCAGCAAGACCACCGGGACAGGGGTAGAAAAACTGTTTTTT
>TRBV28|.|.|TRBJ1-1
CASSSTGSNAVEAFF
TGTGCCAGCAGTTCTACAGGGTCGAATGCAGTTGAAGCTTTCTTT
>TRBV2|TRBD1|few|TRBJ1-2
CASTPKTGDFNYGYTF
TGTGCCAGCACTCCTAAGACAGGGGATTTTAACTATGGCTACACCTTC
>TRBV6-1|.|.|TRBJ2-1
CASSDLYNEQFF
TGTGCCAGCAGTGACCTCTACAATGAGCAGTTCTTC
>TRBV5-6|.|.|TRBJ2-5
CASSLVAPRETQYF
TGTGCCAGCAGCTTGGTGGCCCCGAGGGAGACCCAGTACTTC
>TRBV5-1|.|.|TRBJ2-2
CASSPLRVENTGELFF
TGCGCCAGCAGCCCCCTGAGGGTCGAGAACACCGGGGAGCTGTTTTTT
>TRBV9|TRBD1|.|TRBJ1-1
CASSVEGDRGYKGTEAFF
TGTGCCAGCAGCGTAGAAGGGGACAGGGGGTATAAGGGCACTGAAGCTTTCTTT
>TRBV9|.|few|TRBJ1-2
CASSADMVQGYTF
TGTGCCAGCAGCGCCGACATGGTCCAGGGCTACACCTTC
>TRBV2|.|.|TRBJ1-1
CASSVDRIVTEAFF
TGTGCCAGCAGTGTCGACAGGATAGTGACTGAAGCTTTCTTT
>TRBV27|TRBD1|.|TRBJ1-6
CASSPLQGAVGSPLHF
TGTGCCAGCAGTCCCCTGCAGGGGGCGGTTGGTTCACCCCTCCACTTT
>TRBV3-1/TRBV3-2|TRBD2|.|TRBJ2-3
CASSQGIAGAADTQYF
TGTGCCAGCAGCCAGGGTATAGCGGGAGCGGCAGATACGCAGTATTTT
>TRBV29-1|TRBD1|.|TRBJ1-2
CSALTGWNYGYTF
TGCAGCGCCCTGACAGGGTGGAACTATGGCTACACCTTC
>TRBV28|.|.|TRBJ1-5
CASSLGFVIGQGGIRPQHF
TGTGCCAGCAGTTTAGGTTTCGTCATAGGGCAGGGAGGAATCAGGCCCCAGCATTTT
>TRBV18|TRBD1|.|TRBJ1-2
CASSRERGRSGYTF
TGTGCCAGCTCTCGCGAAAGGGGGCGTTCAGGCTACACCTTC
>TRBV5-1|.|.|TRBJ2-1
CASSLGNGVGEQFF
TGCGCCAGCAGCTTGGGTAATGGAGTGGGTGAGCAGTTCTTC
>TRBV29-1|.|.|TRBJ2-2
CSVTGSTGELFF
TGCAGCGTCACAGGGAGCACCGGGGAGCTGTTTTTT
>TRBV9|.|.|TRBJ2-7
CASSVDARETYEQYF
TGTGCCAGCAGCGTAGACGCCAGGGAAACCTACGAGCAGTACTTC